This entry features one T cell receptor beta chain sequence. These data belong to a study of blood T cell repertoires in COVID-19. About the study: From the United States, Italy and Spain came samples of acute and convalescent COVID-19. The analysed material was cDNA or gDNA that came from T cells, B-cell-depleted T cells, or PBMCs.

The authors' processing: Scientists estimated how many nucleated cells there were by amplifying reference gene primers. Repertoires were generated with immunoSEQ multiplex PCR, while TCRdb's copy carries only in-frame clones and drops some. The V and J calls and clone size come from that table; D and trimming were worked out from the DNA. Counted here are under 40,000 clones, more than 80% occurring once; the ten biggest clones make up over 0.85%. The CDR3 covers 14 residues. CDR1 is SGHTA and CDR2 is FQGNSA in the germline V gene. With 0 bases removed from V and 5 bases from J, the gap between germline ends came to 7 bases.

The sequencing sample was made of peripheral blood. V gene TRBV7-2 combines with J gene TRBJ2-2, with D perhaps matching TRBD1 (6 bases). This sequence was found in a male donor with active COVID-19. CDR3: CASSLAGGTGELFF. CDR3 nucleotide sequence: TGTGCCAGCAGCTTAGCAGGGGGAACCGGGGAGCTGTTTTTT.